This TCR beta chain was captured by sequencing in a study of T-cell reconstitution after alpha-beta-depleted transplantation in children. Notes on the study in general: Newly generated T cells supplied most T-cell counts and diversity one year post-transplant. The high TCRbeta diversity at day 60 in some patients came from surviving recipient T cells and thymic progenitors. Several hundred graft clones that had expanded were reportedly the source of alpha-beta T cells about two months after transplant.

Many counts were recorded for this clonotype. No antigen is known for it. Unique molecular identifiers featured in how the TCRbeta library was prepared. MiXCR was run by TCRdb on the PCR reads, yielding one entry per CDR3 protein. The sample holds approximately 650,000 distinct CDR3 sequences, less than 15% seen once. The V gene lost 4 bases and the J gene lost 10 bases, with 14 bases spanning the gap. From germline, CDR1 is LGHDT and CDR2 YNNKEL (reference sequence). There are 13 residues in the CDR3. The V gene is TRBV3-1, the J gene TRBJ2-1; no definite D call. This specimen consisted of PBMCs, obtained before TCRalphabeta/CD19-depleted stem cell transplant. This TCR came from a girl aged 2 to 9 with congenital amegakaryocytic thrombocytopenia, due to receive a stem cell transplant. The CDR3 sequence is CASSPSGALEQFF. Written as DNA, the CDR3 is TGTGCCAGCAGCCCCTCCGGCGCCCTGGAGCAGTTCTTC.